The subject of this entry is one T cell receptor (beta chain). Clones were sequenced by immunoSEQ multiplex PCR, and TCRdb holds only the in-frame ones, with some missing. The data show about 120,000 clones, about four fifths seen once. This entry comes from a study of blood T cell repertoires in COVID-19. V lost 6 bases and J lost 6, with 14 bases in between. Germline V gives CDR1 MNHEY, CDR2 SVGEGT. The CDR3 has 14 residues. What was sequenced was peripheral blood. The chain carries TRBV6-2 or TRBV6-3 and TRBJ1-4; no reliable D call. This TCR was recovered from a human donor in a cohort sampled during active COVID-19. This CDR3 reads CASSRDLTYEKLFF. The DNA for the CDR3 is TGTGCCAGCAGCCGCGACTTGACCTATGAAAAACTGTTTTTT.